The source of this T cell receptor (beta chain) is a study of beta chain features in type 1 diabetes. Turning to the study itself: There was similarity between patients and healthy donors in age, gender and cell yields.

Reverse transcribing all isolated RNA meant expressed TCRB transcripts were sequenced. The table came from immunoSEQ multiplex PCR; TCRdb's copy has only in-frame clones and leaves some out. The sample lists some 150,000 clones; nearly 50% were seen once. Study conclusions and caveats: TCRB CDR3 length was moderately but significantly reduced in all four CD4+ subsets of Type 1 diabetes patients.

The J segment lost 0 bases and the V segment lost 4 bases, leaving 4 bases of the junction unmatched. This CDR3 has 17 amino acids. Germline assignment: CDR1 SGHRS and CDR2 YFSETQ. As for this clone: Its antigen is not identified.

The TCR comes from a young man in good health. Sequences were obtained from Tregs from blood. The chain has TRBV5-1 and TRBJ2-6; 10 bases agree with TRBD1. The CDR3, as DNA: TGCGCCAGCAGCGGGGGACAGGGGTACTCTGGGGCCAACGTCCTGACTTTC. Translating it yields CASSGGQGYSGANVLTF.